This TCR beta chain originates from a study of T cell repertoires in cytomegalovirus infection. One entry per CDR3 protein results from TCRdb running MiXCR on the reads. The data contain about 69,000 distinct CDR3 sequences, more than 25% of them seen just once; the ten biggest clones take up roughly three fifths. There are many counts of this clonotype. Its antigen is unknown. The receptor was isolated from a human donor in good health (CMV status not recorded). Some clones in this sample may be carry-over from other donors' samples. Specimen: CD8+ T cells from cultured PBMCs, collected from culture after CMV antigen stimulation.

The CDR3: CASSLWWGRTEAFF. CDR3 DNA sequence: TGTGCCAGCAGCTTATGGTGGGGGCGGACTGAAGCTTTCTTT. The chain is built from TRBV7-2 and TRBJ1-1, with D maybe TRBD1 (6 bases). The CDR3 length is 14 residues. The ends were cut back, 2 bases at V and 5 bases at J, with 12 bases in the middle. The V gene's germline CDR1 is SGHTA and CDR2 FQGNSA. Together with reference TRBV7-2 and TRBJ1-1, the CDR3 gives the full variable domain: GAGVSQSPSNKVTEKGKDVELRCDPISGHTALYWYRQSLGQGLEFLIYFQGNSAPDKSGLPSDRFSAERTGGSVSTLTIQRTQQEDSAVYLCASSLWWGRTEAFFGQGTRLTVV.